This TCR beta chain emerged from a study of cytomegalovirus exposure and HLA in healthy donors. Whole-study findings and limits: Most TCR sequences proved rare, with some public TCRs found in many donors.

The CDR3 is 15 residues long. Per the germline V gene, CDR1 is SEHNR and CDR2 is FQNEAQ (reference sequence). J gave up 1 base and V 3 bases, and 4 bases lay outside the gene matches. Vbeta (60) and Jbeta (13) primers were used in the PCR. TCRdb's table, derived via immunoSEQ multiplex PCR, lists solely in-frame clones and lacks some. The sample consists of some 220,000 clones, more than 70% of them appearing once. Points on this clone: Its target is unknown.

The sequencing sample was made of PBMCs. This receptor was identified in a boy between 10 and 17 years old in good health and CMV-seronegative. The chain carries TRBV7-9 and TRBJ1-2, with 8 bases identical to TRBD1. The chain's CDR3 is CASSFGQGLNYGYTF. The DNA of the CDR3 is TGTGCCAGCAGCTTCGGACAGGGTCTTAACTATGGCTACACCTTC.